Listed here are 18 T cell receptor beta chains from one sample, sequenced in a study of radiotherapy plus CTLA-4 blockade in lung cancer. Profiling relied on immunoSEQ multiplex PCR, and the TCRdb table lists in-frame clones only, not all of them. Seen here are about 45,000 clones, approximately 70% observed once, and the top ten hold 3.5% to 4%. This specimen consisted of peripheral blood, obtained from a patient treated with radiotherapy plus ipilimumab. Receptors were obtained from a human donor with non-small cell lung cancer who had a complete response to radiotherapy plus ipilimumab.

This clone was counted only a few times. This sequence joins TRBV2 and TRBJ2-5; the D gene is possibly TRBD2 (5 bases). V was pared by 7 bases and J by 5 bases, with 20 bases between. The germline CDR1 and CDR2 sequences are SNHLY and FYNNEI. The CDR3 spans 15 residues. The CDR3 sequence: CASNPAGPRGETQYF. DNA for the CDR3: TGTGCCAGCAACCCGGCGGGCCCCAGAGGGGAGACCCAGTACTTC.

The J gene is TRBJ1-4, the V gene TRBV30; TRBD1 is a possible D gene (5 bases). Germline V gene data show CDR1 as GTSNPN and CDR2 as SVGIG (reference sequence). This CDR3 region has 13 residues. V shed 3 bases and J shed 7 bases, with 12 bases lying between them. Here the CDR3 DNA reads TGTGCCTGGAGGGGGCTCCCAGGTGAAAAACTGTTTTTT. Translating gives CAWRGLPGEKLFF.

The rearrangement joins TRBV19 to TRBJ2-7; the D gene is possibly TRBD1 (5 bases). V was shortened by 6 bases and J by 7 bases, with 19 bases between the two germline ends. The CDR3 runs 14 residues. Germline loops: CDR1 LNHDA, CDR2 SQIVND (reference sequence). Written as DNA, the CDR3 is TGTGCCAGTAGGAACTACCAGACAGCAGGGGAGCAGTACTTC. Protein product: CASRNYQTAGEQYF.

The rearrangement links TRBV28 to TRBJ2-7; tentatively, D is TRBD1 (7 bases). V was cut by 4 bases and J by 2 bases, with 9 bases left in between. CDR3 length equals 13 residues. Germline values: CDR1 MDHEN, CDR2 SYDVKM. The CDR3 protein is CASSSGGTYEQYF. The CDR3 nucleotides are TGTGCCAGCAGTTCAGGGGGGACCTACGAGCAGTACTTC. Filled out from reference TRBV28 and TRBJ2-7, the complete variable domain reads DVKVTQSSRYLVKRTGEKVFLECVQDMDHENMFWYRQDPGLGLRLIYFSYDVKMKEKGDIPEGYSVSREKKERFSLILESASTNQTSMYLCASSSGGTYEQYFGPGTRLTVT.

V gene TRBV7-2 combines with J gene TRBJ1-2, with a possible D match to TRBD1 (5 bases). Germline loops: CDR1 SGHTA, CDR2 FQGNSA. CDR3 size: 14 residues. The germline V and J ends were trimmed by 2 bases and 4 bases, with 11 bases remaining between them. This CDR3 reads CASSLPGGGYGYTF. The CDR3 DNA reads as TGTGCCAGCAGCTTACCCGGGGGGGGCTATGGCTACACCTTC.

This clone was seen a single time. This chain joins TRBV29-1 and TRBJ1-5; D not resolved. Trimming stripped 5 bases from V and 0 bases from J, with 8 bases between. The CDR3 totals 13 residues. Germline values: CDR1 SQVTM, CDR2 ANQGSEA. CDR3 loop: CSVPYPSNQPQHF. For the CDR3, the DNA is TGCAGCGTTCCCTATCCTAGCAATCAGCCCCAGCATTTT. The full variable domain, in which reference TRBV29-1 and TRBJ1-5 provide the parts outside the CDR3, is SAVISQKPSRDICQRGTSLTIQCQVDSQVTMMFWYRQQPGQSLTLIATANQGSEATYESGFVIDKFPISRPNLTFSTLTVSNMSPEDSSIYLCSVPYPSNQPQHFGDGTRLSIL.

This sequence joins TRBV28 and TRBJ2-5, with 8 bases matching TRBD1. This CDR3 spans 15 amino acids. J gave up 5 bases and V 6 bases, and 11 bases lay outside the gene matches. Germline V CDR1 and CDR2: MDHEN, SYDVKM. CDR3 sequence (DNA): TGTGCCAGCAGACCAGGACAGGGAGGAGGGGAGACCCAGTACTTC. This codes for CASRPGQGGGETQYF.

The chain uses TRBV7-8 and TRBJ2-7; tentatively, D is TRBD2 (5 bases). The V gene lost 4 bases and the J gene lost 2 bases, with 30 bases spanning the gap. The length of the CDR3 is 20 residues. The V gene's germline CDR1 is SGHVS and CDR2 FQNEAQ. CDR3 coding DNA: TGTGCCAGCAGCTCGCACCTAGCCCCCGACCAAGCACAACGAGCCTACGAGCAGTACTTC. Encoded protein: CASSSHLAPDQAQRAYEQYF.

V and J are TRBV5-1 and TRBJ1-4, with TRBD1 matching 8 bases. The CDR3 contains 16 residues. The germline V gene has CDR1 SGHRS and CDR2 YFSETQ. The V segment lost 0 bases and the J segment 0 bases; nucleotides outside the gene matches: 1. In DNA form, the CDR3 reads TGCGCCAGCAGCTTGGGGGACAGGACAACTAATGAAAAACTGTTTTTT. It yields the protein CASSLGDRTTNEKLFF. The variable domain in full, completed from reference TRBV5-1 and TRBJ1-4, reads KAGVTQTPRYLIKTRGQQVTLSCSPISGHRSVSWYQQTPGQGLQFLFEYFSETQRNKGNFPGRFSGRQFSNSRSEMNVSTLELGDSALYLCASSLGDRTTNEKLFFGSGTQLSVL.

CDR3 residues: CASGTRSPVGPKGTGELFF. The CDR3 DNA reads TGTGCCAGCGGTACTCGTAGCCCCGTGGGCCCAAAGGGGACCGGGGAGCTGTTTTTT. V gene TRBV7-2 combines with J gene TRBJ2-2, with D possibly TRBD1 on 5 matching bases. Per the germline V gene, CDR1 is SGHTA and CDR2 is FQGNSA. V shed 8 bases and J shed 5 bases, with 30 bases lying between them. This CDR3 comprises 19 residues.

The chain combines TRBV29-1 with TRBJ2-1, with 8 bases lining up with TRBD2. Germline values: CDR1 SQVTM, CDR2 ANQGSEA. Unmatched junction bases numbered 14, after V lost 6 bases and J lost 13 bases. The CDR3 contains 13 residues. The CDR3 reads CSVLPDGGGLQFF. The CDR3 DNA sequence: TGCAGCGTGCTCCCGGACGGGGGGGGGCTTCAGTTCTTC.

V gene TRBV4-1 combines with J gene TRBJ1-5; D perhaps matches TRBD1 (5 bases). The length of the CDR3 is 16 residues. V was clipped by 3 bases and J by 1 base, with 13 bases between them. The germline V gene has CDR1 MGHRA and CDR2 YSYEKL. CDR3 sequence (DNA): TGCGCCAGCAGCCAGGCCCCCGACAGAAGCAATCAGCCCCAGCATTTT. This encodes CASSQAPDRSNQPQHF.

This sequence joins TRBV5-6 and TRBJ1-2; tentative D call: TRBD1 (5 bases). The CDR3 totals 11 residues. The V end was cut by 3 bases, the J end by 11 bases, with 11 bases between. Germline V lookup: CDR1 SGHDT, CDR2 YYEEEE. The CDR3 nucleotides are TGTGCCAGCAGCTCGCGACGGGGGTACACCTTC. Translating gives CASSSRRGYTF.

This rearrangement joins TRBV7-2 to TRBJ1-2; D might be TRBD1 (5 bases). The CDR3 is 15 amino acids. V lost 0 bases to trimming and J lost 3 bases, with 11 bases between them. Germline values: CDR1 SGHTA, CDR2 FQGNSA. The CDR3 loop reads CASSLARDGHYGYTF. As DNA, the CDR3 is TGTGCCAGCAGCTTAGCGCGGGACGGACACTATGGCTACACCTTC.

The J gene is TRBJ1-5, the V gene TRBV7-9; unclear D gene. This CDR3 contains 13 residues. Trimming took 6 bases from V and 1 from J, leaving 7 bases between them. Germline loops: CDR1 SEHNR, CDR2 FQNEAQ (reference sequence). The chain's CDR3 is CASSSESNQPQHF. The CDR3 region has the DNA TGTGCCAGCAGTTCAGAAAGCAATCAGCCCCAGCATTTT.

This chain joins TRBV2 and TRBJ2-7; the match to TRBD2 covers 7 bases. The trim removed 4 bases at V and 0 bases at J, leaving 9 bases unmatched. Germline V gives CDR1 SNHLY, CDR2 FYNNEI. The CDR3 length is 16 residues. The CDR3 protein is CASSAGDYPSSYEQYF. CDR3 bases: TGTGCCAGCAGTGCCGGGGACTATCCGAGCTCCTACGAGCAGTACTTC.

The chain combines TRBV5-1 with TRBJ1-1; TRBD1 might be the D (6 bases). Per germline, CDR1 SGHRS and CDR2 YFSETQ. V lost 0 bases to trimming and J lost 4 bases, with 16 bases between them. The CDR3 is made up of 16 amino acids. The CDR3 loop reads CASSLESGAGGTEAFF. CDR3 DNA: TGCGCCAGCAGCTTGGAGTCGGGGGCGGGGGGCACTGAAGCTTTCTTT.

This chain links TRBV5-1 with TRBJ2-3; 8 bases fit TRBD1. Germline trimming cut 4 bases from V and 8 bases from J; bases unmatched to any gene: 9. Germline V lookup: CDR1 SGHRS, CDR2 YFSETQ. This CDR3 region has 14 residues. The CDR3 DNA is TGCGCCAGCAGCGTAGACGACAGGGGCGGTACGCAGTATTTT. This codes for CASSVDDRGGTQYF.